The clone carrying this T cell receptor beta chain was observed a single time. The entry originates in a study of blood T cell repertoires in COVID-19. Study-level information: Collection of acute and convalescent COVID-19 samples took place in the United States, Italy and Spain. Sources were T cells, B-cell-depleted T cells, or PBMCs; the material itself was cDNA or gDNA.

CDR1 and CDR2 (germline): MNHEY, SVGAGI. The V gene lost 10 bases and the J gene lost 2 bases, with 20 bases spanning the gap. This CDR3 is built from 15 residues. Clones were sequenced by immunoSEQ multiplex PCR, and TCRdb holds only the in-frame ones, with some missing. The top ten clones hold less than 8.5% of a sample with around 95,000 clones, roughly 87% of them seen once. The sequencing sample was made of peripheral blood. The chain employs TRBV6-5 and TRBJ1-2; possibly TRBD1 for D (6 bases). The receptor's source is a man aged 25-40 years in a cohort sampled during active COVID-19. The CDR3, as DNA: TGTGCCACCATCGGGGGGGGCATCGGCAACTATGGCTACACCTTC. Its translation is CATIGGGIGNYGYTF.